Included here is one TCR beta chain sequence, with context. CDR1 is WNHNN and CDR2 is SYGVQD in the germline V gene (reference sequence). Unmatched junction bases numbered 8, after V lost 8 bases and J lost 9 bases. The CDR3 consists of 13 residues. The data were taken from a study of blood T cell repertoires in COVID-19. Study summary: Sources were T cells, B-cell-depleted T cells, or PBMCs; the material itself was cDNA or gDNA.

In the original processing: Amplification with reference gene primers provided the estimates of nucleated cell counts. The repertoire was sequenced with immunoSEQ multiplex PCR; TCRdb's copy has only in-frame clones and lacks some. From that table come the V and J calls and clone size; the DNA was used to work out D and trimming. This table holds about 170,000 clones, about 90% found once. Sequencing was carried out using PBMCs or T cells enriched from blood (not recorded which). This chain joins TRBV10-1 and TRBJ2-1, with 9 bases matching TRBD2. This receptor was identified in a woman between 45 and 65 years old who had recovered from COVID-19. CDR3 in DNA: TGCGCCAGCGGCTCTAGCGGGATGCCTGAGCAGTTCTTC. It encodes CASGSSGMPEQFF.